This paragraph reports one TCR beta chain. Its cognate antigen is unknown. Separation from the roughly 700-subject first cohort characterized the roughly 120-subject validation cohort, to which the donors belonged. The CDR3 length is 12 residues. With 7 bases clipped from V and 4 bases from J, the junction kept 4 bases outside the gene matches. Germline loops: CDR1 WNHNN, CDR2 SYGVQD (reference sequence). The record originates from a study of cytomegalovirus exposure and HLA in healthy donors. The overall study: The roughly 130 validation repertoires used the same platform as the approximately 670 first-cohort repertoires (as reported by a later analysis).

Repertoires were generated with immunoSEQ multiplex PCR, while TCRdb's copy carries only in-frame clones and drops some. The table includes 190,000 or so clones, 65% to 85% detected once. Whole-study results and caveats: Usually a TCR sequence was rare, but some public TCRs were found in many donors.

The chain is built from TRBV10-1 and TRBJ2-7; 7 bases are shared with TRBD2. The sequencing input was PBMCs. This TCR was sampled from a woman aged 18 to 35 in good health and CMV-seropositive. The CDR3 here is CASKGGLYEQYF. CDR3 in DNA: TGCGCCAGCAAGGGAGGGTTATACGAGCAGTACTTC.